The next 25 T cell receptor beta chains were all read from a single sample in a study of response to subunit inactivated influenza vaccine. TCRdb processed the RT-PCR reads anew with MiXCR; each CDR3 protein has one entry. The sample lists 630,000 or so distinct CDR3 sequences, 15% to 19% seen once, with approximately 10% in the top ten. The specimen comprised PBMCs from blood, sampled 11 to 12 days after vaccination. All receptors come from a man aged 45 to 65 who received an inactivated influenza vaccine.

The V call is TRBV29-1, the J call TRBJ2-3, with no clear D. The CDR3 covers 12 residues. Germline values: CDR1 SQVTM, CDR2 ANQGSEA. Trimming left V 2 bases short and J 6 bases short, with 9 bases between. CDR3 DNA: TGCAGCGTTGAATTCACTGAGGATACGCAGTATTTT. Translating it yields CSVEFTEDTQYF.

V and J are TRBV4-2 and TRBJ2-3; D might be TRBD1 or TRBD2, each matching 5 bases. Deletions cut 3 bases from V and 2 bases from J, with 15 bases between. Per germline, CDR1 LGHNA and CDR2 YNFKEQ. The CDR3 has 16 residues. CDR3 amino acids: CASSHSGGSSTDTQYF. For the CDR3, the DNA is TGTGCCAGCAGCCATAGTGGGGGTAGCTCCACAGATACGCAGTATTTT.

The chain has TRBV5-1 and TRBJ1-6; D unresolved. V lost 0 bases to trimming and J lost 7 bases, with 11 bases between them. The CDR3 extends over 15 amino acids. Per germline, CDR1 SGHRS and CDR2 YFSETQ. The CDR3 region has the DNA TGCGCCAGCAGCTTGGTGGCAGGAACCAATTCACCCCTCCACTTT. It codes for CASSLVAGTNSPLHF.

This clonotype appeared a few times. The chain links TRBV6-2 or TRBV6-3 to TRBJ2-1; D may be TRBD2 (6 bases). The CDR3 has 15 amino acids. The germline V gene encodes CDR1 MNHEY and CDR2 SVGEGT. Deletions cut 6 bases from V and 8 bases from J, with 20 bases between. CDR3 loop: CASSITWGVRDEQFF. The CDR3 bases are TGTGCCAGCAGCATTACGTGGGGGGTTCGGGATGAGCAGTTCTTC.

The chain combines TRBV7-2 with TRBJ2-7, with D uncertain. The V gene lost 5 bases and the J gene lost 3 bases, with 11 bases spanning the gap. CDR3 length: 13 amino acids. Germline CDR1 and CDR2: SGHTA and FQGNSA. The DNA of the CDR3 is TGTGCCAGCAGCGTAAACTGGGGCTACGAGCAGTACTTC. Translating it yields CASSVNWGYEQYF.

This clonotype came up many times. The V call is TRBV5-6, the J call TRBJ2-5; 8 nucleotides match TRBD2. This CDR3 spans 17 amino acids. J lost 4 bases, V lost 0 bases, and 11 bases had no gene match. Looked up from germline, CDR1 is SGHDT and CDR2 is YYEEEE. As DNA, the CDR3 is TGTGCCAGCAGCTTGGCCCTTTCCGGGAGGGAGGGAGAGACCCAGTACTTC. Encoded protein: CASSLALSGREGETQYF.

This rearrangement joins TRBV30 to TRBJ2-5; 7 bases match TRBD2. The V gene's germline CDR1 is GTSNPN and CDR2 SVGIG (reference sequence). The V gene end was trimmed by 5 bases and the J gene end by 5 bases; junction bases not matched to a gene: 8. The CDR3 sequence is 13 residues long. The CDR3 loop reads CAWRRLAGETQYF. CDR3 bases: TGTGCCTGGCGTAGACTAGCAGGCGAGACCCAGTACTTC.

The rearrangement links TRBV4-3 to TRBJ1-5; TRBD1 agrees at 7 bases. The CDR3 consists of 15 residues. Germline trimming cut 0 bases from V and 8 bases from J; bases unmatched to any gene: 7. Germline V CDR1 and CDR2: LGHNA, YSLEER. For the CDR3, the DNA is TGCGCCAGCAGCCAAGATTTCAGGGGGGGGGAGCCCCAGCATTTT. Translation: CASSQDFRGGEPQHF.

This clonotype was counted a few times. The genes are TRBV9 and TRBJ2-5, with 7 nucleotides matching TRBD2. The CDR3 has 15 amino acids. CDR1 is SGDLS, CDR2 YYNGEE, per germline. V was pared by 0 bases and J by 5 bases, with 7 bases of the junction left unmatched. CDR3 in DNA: TGTGCCAGCAGCGTAGGAGTGGGGGAGGGTGAGACCCAGTACTTC. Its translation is CASSVGVGEGETQYF.

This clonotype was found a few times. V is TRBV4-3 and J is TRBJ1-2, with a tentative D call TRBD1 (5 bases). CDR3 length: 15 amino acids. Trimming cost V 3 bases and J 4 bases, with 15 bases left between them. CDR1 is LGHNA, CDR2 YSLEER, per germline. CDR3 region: CASSQEVRAGYGYTF. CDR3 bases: TGCGCCAGCAGCCAGGAGGTCAGGGCCGGCTATGGCTACACCTTC.

The CDR3 region has the DNA TGCGCCAGCAGTCGGATGGGGGGACTCGATACGCAGTATTTT. Protein: CASSRMGGLDTQYF. The V and J genes are TRBV5-1 and TRBJ2-3; D might be TRBD2 (6 bases). In germline, CDR1 is SGHRS, CDR2 YFSETQ. The CDR3 runs to 14 residues. V was pared by 5 bases and J by 6 bases, with 16 bases between.

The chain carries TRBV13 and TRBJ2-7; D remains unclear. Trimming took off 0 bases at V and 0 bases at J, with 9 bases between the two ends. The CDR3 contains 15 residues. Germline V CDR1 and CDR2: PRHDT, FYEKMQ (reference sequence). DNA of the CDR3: TGTGCCAGCAGCTTAGGACGGTCCATCTCCTACGAGCAGTACTTC. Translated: CASSLGRSISYEQYF.

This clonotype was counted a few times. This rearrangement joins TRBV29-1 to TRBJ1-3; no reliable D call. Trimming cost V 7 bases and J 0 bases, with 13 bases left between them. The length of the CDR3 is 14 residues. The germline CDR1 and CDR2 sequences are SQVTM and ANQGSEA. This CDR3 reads CSALQPASGNTIYF. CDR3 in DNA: TGCAGCGCGCTACAACCCGCCTCTGGAAACACCATATATTTT.

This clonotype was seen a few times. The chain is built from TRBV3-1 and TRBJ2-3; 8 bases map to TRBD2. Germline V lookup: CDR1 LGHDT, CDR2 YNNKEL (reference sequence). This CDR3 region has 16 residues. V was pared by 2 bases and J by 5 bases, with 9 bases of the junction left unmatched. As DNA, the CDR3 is TGTGCCAGCAGCCAACCGGAAGCGGGAGATCTAGATACGCAGTATTTT. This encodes CASSQPEAGDLDTQYF.

For the CDR3, the DNA is TGCGCCAGCAGCCAAGAAGGACGGAGGGTGGATACGCAGTATTTT. Encoded protein: CASSQEGRRVDTQYF. The chain links TRBV4-1 to TRBJ2-3; maybe TRBD2 (6 bases). There are 15 residues in the CDR3. V was cut by 0 bases and J by 6 bases, with 13 bases left in between. CDR1 is MGHRA, CDR2 YSYEKL, per germline.

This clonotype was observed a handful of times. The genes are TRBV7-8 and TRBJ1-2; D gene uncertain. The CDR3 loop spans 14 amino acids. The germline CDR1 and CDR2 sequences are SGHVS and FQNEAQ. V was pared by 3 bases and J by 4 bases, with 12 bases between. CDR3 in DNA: TGTGCCAGCAGCTTCCCGGAGACCCGCTATGGCTACACCTTC. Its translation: CASSFPETRYGYTF. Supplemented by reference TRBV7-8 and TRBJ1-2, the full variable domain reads GAGVSQSPRYKVAKRGQDVALRCDPISGHVSLFWYQQALGQGPEFLTYFQNEAQLDKSGLPSDRFFAERPEGSVSTLKIQRTQQEDSAVYLCASSFPETRYGYTFGSGTRLTVV.

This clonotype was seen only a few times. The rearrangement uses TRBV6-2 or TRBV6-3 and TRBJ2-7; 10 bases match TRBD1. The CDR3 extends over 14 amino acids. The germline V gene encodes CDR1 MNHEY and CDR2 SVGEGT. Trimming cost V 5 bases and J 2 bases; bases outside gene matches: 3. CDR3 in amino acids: CASSRTGGTYEQYF. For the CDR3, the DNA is TGTGCCAGCAGTCGGACAGGGGGGACCTACGAGCAGTACTTC.

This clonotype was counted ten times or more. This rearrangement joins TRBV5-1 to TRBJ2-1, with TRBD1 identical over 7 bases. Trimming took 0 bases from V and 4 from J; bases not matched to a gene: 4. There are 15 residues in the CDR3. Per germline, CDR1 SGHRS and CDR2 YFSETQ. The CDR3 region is CASSLEGASYNEQFF. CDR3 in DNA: TGCGCCAGCAGCTTGGAGGGGGCGTCTTACAATGAGCAGTTCTTC.

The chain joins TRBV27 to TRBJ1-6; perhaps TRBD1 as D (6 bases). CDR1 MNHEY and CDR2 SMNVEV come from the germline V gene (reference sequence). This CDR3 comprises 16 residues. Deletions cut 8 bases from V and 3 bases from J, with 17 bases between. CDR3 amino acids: CASGGAQGNYNSPLHF. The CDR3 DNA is TGTGCCAGCGGTGGCGCCCAGGGGAACTATAATTCACCCCTCCACTTT.

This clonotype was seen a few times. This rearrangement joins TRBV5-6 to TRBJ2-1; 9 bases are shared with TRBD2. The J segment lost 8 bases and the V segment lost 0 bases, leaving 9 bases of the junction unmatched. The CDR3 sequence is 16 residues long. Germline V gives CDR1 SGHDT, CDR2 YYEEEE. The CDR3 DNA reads TGTGCCAGCAGCTTGGCTGTGGCGGGAGGGTACCATGAGCAGTTCTTC. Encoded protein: CASSLAVAGGYHEQFF.

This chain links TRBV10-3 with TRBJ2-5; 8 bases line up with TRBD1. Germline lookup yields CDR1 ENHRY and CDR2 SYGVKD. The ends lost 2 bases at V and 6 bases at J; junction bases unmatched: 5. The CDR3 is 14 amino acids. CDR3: CAISERTGRQTQYF. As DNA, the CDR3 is TGTGCCATCAGTGAGAGGACAGGGAGGCAGACCCAGTACTTC.

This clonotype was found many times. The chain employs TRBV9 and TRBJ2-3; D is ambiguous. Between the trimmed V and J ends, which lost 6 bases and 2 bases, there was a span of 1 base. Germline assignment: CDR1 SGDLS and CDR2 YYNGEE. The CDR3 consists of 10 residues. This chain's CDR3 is CASNTDTQYF. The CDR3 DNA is TGTGCCAGCAACACAGATACGCAGTATTTT.

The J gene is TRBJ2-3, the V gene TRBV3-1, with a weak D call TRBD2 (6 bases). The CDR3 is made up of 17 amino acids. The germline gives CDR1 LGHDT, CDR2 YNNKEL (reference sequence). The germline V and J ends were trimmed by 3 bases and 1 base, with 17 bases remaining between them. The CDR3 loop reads CASSHDLRRGGTDTQYF. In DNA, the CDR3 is TGTGCCAGCAGCCACGATCTTAGGCGGGGTGGCACAGATACGCAGTATTTT.

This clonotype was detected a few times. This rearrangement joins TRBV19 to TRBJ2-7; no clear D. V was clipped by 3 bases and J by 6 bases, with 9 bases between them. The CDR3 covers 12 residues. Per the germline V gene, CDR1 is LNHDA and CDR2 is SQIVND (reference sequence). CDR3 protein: CASSMAGTEQYF. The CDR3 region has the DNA TGTGCCAGTAGTATGGCTGGTACCGAGCAGTACTTC.

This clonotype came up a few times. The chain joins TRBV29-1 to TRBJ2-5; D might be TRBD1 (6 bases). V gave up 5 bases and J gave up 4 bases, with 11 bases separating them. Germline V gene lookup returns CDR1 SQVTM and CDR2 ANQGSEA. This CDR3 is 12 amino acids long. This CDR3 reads CSVNRERETQYF. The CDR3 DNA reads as TGCAGCGTTAACAGGGAGAGAGAGACCCAGTACTTC.